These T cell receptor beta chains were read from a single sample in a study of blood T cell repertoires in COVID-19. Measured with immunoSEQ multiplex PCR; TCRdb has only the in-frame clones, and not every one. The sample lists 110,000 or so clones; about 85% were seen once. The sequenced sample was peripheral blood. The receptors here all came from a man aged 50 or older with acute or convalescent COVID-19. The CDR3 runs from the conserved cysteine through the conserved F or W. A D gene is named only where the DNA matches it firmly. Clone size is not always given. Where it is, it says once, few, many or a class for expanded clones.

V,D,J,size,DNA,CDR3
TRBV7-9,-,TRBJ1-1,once,TGTGCCAGCAGCTTGATGACAGAAATGAACACTGAAGCTTTCTTT,CASSLMTEMNTEAFF
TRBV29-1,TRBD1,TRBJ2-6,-,TGCAGCGTCCAAACAGGGGGCACTGGGGCCAACGTCCTGACTTTC,CSVQTGGTGANVLTF
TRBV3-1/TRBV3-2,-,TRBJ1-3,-,TGTGCCAGCAGCCCTCGGGAGGCGCTCTCTGGAAACACCATATATTTT,CASSPREALSGNTIYF
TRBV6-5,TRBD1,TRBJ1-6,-,TGTGCCAGCAGGAGGGACAGGGCAAATTCACCCCTCCACTTT,CASRRDRANSPLHF
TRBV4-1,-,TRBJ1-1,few,TGCGCCAGCAGCCAAGACCTACTAGGCACTGAAGCTTTCTTT,CASSQDLLGTEAFF
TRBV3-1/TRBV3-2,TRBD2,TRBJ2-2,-,TGTGCCAGCAGCCAGGCGGGGGGCACCGGGGAGCTGTTTTTT,CASSQAGGTGELFF
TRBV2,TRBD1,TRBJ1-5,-,TGTGCCAGCCGGGGTATAACAGGGGGCGATGGTAGCAATCAGCCCCAGCATTTT,CASRGITGGDGSNQPQHF
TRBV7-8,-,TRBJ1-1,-,TGTGCCAGCAGCTTAGGCCTAGCCCCAGGCCCTGAAGCTTTCTTT,CASSLGLAPGPEAFF
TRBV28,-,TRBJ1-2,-,TGTGCCAGCAGCCAGCTAGGTCAGGGGACCTTC,CASSQLGQGTF
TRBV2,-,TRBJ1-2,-,TGTGCCAGCAGTTACGACAGGACCTATGGCTACACCTTC,CASSYDRTYGYTF
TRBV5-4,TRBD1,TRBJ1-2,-,TGTGCCAGCAGCTTGAGGGGACAGGCCTATGGCTACACCTTC,CASSLRGQAYGYTF
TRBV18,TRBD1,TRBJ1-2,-,TGTGCCAGCTCACTGTCCTTGGGACAGGCTAACTATGGCTACACCTTC,CASSLSLGQANYGYTF
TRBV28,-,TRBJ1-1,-,TGTGCCAGCAGTCCCCAGGGAGGATTGGGCACTGAAGCTTTCTTT,CASSPQGGLGTEAFF
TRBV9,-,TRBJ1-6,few,TGTGCCAGCAGCGTGGACACCTATTCACCCCTCCACTTT,CASSVDTYSPLHF
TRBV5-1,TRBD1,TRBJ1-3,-,TGCGCCAGCAGCCTAGGACAGGGGCAGGGAAACACCATATATTTT,CASSLGQGQGNTIYF
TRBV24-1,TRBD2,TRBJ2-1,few,TGTGCCACCAGTGACTCATTAACTAGCGGGACAAACAATGAGCAGTTCTTC,CATSDSLTSGTNNEQFF
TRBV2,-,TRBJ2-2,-,TGTGCCAGCAGTCGCGCGAACACCGGGGAGCTGTTTTTT,CASSRANTGELFF
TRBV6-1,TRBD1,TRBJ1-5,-,TGTGCCAGCAACAGCGGGACAGGGAAGGGCCAGCCCCAGCATTTT,CASNSGTGKGQPQHF
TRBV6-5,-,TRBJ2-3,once,TGTGCCAGCAGCTCGCGGGGGCGAGATACGCAGTATTTT,CASSSRGRDTQYF
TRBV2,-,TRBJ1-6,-,TGTGCCAGCGGGCAGGATTATAATTCACCCCTCCACTTT,CASGQDYNSPLHF
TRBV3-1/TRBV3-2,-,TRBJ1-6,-,TGTGCCAGCAGAAATCAGGATAATGGCAATTCACCCCTCCACTTT,CASRNQDNGNSPLHF
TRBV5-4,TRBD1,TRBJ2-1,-,TGTGCCAGCACCCAGCCCGGAGGGACAGGGTCTTACAATGAGCAGTTCTTC,CASTQPGGTGSYNEQFF
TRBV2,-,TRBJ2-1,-,TGTGCCAGCAGTGAACCTAGCGACAATGAGCAGTTCTTC,CASSEPSDNEQFF
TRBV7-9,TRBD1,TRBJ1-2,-,TGTGCCAGCAGCTCTGGACAGGGTCCCACTGGCTACACCTTC,CASSSGQGPTGYTF
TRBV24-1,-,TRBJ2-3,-,TGTGCCACCAGTGACCCCGGGACAAGGGTGAGAGATACGCAGTATTTT,CATSDPGTRVRDTQYF
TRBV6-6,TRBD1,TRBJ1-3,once,TGTGCCAGCAGCGCAGGGGGAGGAAACACCATATATTTT,CASSAGGGNTIYF
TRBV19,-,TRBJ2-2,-,TGTGCCAGTAGTATAGGACAGATCTTGAACACCGGGGAGCTGTTTTTT,CASSIGQILNTGELFF
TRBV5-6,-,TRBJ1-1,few,TGTGCCAGCAGCTCTACTATAAGACAGGAACACACTGAAGCTTTCTTT,CASSSTIRQEHTEAFF
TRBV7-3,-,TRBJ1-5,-,TGTGCCAGCAGCCCAACGGGGGGGGCTCAGCCCCAGCATTTT,CASSPTGGAQPQHF
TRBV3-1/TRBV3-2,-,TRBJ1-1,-,TGTGCCAGCAGCCAAGGCCCCCGCCGGAGCATGAACACTGAAGCTTTCTTT,CASSQGPRRSMNTEAFF
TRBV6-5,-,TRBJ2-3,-,TGTGCCAGCAGTTCGACAGCCCACCCCACAGATACGCAGTATTTT,CASSSTAHPTDTQYF
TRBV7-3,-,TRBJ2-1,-,TGTGCCAGCAGCTTAGGGGGCGGGCTGCATGAGCAGTTCTTC,CASSLGGGLHEQFF
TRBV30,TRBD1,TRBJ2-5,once,TGTGCCTGGAGTGGGGGGACAGAGTACCAAGAGACCCAGTACTTC,CAWSGGTEYQETQYF
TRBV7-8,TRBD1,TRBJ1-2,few,TGTGCCAGCAGCTTAGTAGGGACAGGGGCTAACTATGGCTACACCTTC,CASSLVGTGANYGYTF
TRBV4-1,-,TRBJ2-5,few,TGCGCCAGCAGCCACTCAACACCGGGTCTACAAGAGACCCAGTACTTC,CASSHSTPGLQETQYF
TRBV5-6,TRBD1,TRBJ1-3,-,TGTGCCAGCAGCTTTCGACAGGGGGCAGGAAACACCATATATTTT,CASSFRQGAGNTIYF
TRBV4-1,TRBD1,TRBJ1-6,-,TGCGCCAGCAGCCTTGACAGGGATTCACCCCTCCACTTT,CASSLDRDSPLHF
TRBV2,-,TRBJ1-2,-,TGTGCCAGCAGGGTTGACAGTTTCGGGCGCGATGGCTACACCTTC,CASRVDSFGRDGYTF
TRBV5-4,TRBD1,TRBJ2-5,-,TGTGCCAGCAGAAAAGGACAGGGGAGTGACGAGACCCAGTACTTC,CASRKGQGSDETQYF
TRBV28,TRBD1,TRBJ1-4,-,TGTGCCAGCCGCCAGACAGGGGAACAGCAAAAACTGTTTTTT,CASRQTGEQQKLFF
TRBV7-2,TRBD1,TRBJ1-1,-,TGTGCCAGCAGCTGGACAGGGGGCTTTATGAACACTGAAGCTTTCTTT,CASSWTGGFMNTEAFF
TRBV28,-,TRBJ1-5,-,TGTGCCAGCAGTGTCTCGTGGGGAGGCAATCAGCCCCAGCATTTT,CASSVSWGGNQPQHF
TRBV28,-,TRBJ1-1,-,TGTGCCAGCAGTTTACCGCAGGGTCTGAACACTGAAGCTTTCTTT,CASSLPQGLNTEAFF
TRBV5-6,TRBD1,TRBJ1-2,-,TGTGCCAGCAGCTTTCTATACCGACAGGGGGGCTATGGCTACACCTTC,CASSFLYRQGGYGYTF
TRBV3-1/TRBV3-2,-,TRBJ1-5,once,TGTGCCAGCAGCCAAGGTACCGGGCCCCAGCATTTT,CASSQGTGPQHF
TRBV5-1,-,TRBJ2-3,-,TGCGCCAGCAGCTTGGATCCCTTTCGCACAGATACGCAGTATTTT,CASSLDPFRTDTQYF
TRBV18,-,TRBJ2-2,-,TGTGCCAGCTCACCGCAGGGTTACGGGGAGCTGTTTTTT,CASSPQGYGELFF